Below are 24 T cell receptor beta chains sequenced from a single sample in a study of memory CD4+ T cells and cytomegalovirus serostatus. Using immunoSEQ multiplex PCR, the repertoire was profiled, and TCRdb retains in-frame clones only, with some absent. This table holds some 67,000 clones, more than 75% found once. Single viable CD3+CD4+CD8-CD45RO+ cells were sorted as the memory CD4+ T cells. Source material: memory CD4+ T cells from blood. Source of these receptors: an adult in good health and CMV-seropositive.

This clone showed up just a few times. The chain carries TRBV5-6 and TRBJ2-1, with D perhaps assigned TRBD1 or TRBD2 (5 bases each). V was trimmed by 3 bases and J by 7 bases, leaving 11 bases between them. Germline lookup yields CDR1 SGHDT and CDR2 YYEEEE. The CDR3 has 13 residues. The CDR3 reads CASSWVGRNEQFF. CDR3 nucleotide sequence: TGTGCCAGCAGCTGGGTGGGACGGAATGAGCAGTTCTTC.

The chain combines TRBV7-6 with TRBJ2-3; TRBD2 matches 8 bases. The CDR3 extends over 15 amino acids. Germline lookup yields CDR1 SGHVS and CDR2 FNYEAQ. V lost 6 bases and J lost 4; bases outside the gene matches: 9. The CDR3 here is CASRTGGGRADTQYF. As DNA, the CDR3 is TGTGCCAGCAGGACTGGCGGGGGGAGGGCAGATACGCAGTATTTT.

This clone was observed a single time. CDR3 sequence reads: CASSESGTANTEAFF. DNA of the CDR3: TGTGCCAGCAGCGAATCCGGGACAGCGAACACTGAAGCTTTCTTT. The J gene is TRBJ1-1, the V gene TRBV9, with 7 bases matching TRBD1. Trimming took 3 bases from V and 1 from J; bases not matched to a gene: 6. The CDR3 has 15 amino acids. The germline V gene encodes CDR1 SGDLS and CDR2 YYNGEE.

This clone was picked up one time. The chain is built from TRBV7-7 and TRBJ2-5; D call uncertain. Per the germline V gene, CDR1 is SSHAT and CDR2 is FNYEAQ (reference sequence). The CDR3 is made up of 13 amino acids. V was shortened by 3 bases and J by 1 base, with 6 bases between the two germline ends. The CDR3 bases are TGTGCCAGCAGCTTTAACTTCCAAGAGACCCAGTACTTC. It yields the protein CASSFNFQETQYF.

The chain has TRBV15 and TRBJ2-1, with D possibly being TRBD2 (6 bases). The CDR3 has 15 amino acids. Germline CDR1 reads LNHNV; CDR2 reads YYDKDF (reference sequence). V was pared by 0 bases and J by 5 bases, with 11 bases between. CDR3 in amino acids: CATSRDNGLHNEQFF. For the CDR3, the DNA is TGTGCCACCAGCAGAGATAACGGACTACACAATGAGCAGTTCTTC.

The genes are TRBV4-1 and TRBJ2-5, with 8 bases identical to TRBD1. There are 17 residues in the CDR3. Germline CDR1 reads MGHRA; CDR2 reads YSYEKL. V shed 5 bases and J 5 bases; nucleotides not matched to a gene: 16. CDR3 region: CASSTRQGKANRETQYF. The CDR3 DNA reads TGCGCCAGCAGCACCAGACAGGGGAAGGCCAATAGGGAGACCCAGTACTTC.

This clone was recorded a few times. The chain joins TRBV11-3 to TRBJ2-3, with TRBD2 identical over 8 bases. Losses at the gene ends were 5 bases for V and 4 bases for J; bases not matched to a gene: 11. The germline V gene has CDR1 SGHNT and CDR2 YENEEA. This CDR3 has 16 residues. The CDR3 bases are TGTGCCAGCAGCCCGGGGACTAGAGGTGGGGCAGATACGCAGTATTTT. It specifies CASSPGTRGGADTQYF.

This clone was counted a single time. The genes are TRBV27 and TRBJ1-1, with no clear D. CDR1 and CDR2 from the germline V gene are MNHEY and SMNVEV (reference sequence). The V end lost 1 base, the J end lost 5 bases, and 17 bases lay between the germline ends. The CDR3 consists of 16 residues. The CDR3 loop reads CASSLYYGSRGTEAFF. The DNA for the CDR3 is TGTGCCAGCAGTTTATATTATGGTTCCCGAGGGACTGAAGCTTTCTTT.

V is TRBV27 and J is TRBJ1-2; the D gene is possibly TRBD1 (5 bases). The CDR3 is 13 residues long. CDR1 and CDR2 from the germline V gene are MNHEY and SMNVEV (reference sequence). Trimming took 5 bases from V and 3 from J, leaving 10 bases between them. CDR3 loop: CASSQRGDYGYTF. CDR3 nucleotides: TGTGCCAGCAGTCAAAGGGGTGACTATGGCTACACCTTC.

In this sample, this clone turned up once. The rearrangement uses TRBV2 and TRBJ2-7, with a possible D match to TRBD2 (6 bases). The CDR3 consists of 14 residues. Between the trimmed V and J ends, which lost 7 bases and 4 bases, there was a span of 17 bases. Germline CDR1 is SNHLY and CDR2 is FYNNEI. The DNA of the CDR3 is TGTGCCAGCAAGGAGCGGGCTAGTGGGTACGAGCAGTACTTC. Amino acids: CASKERASGYEQYF.

The chain joins TRBV10-3 to TRBJ2-7, with 13 bases aligning to TRBD2. The germline gives CDR1 ENHRY, CDR2 SYGVKD. There are 15 residues in the CDR3. J was trimmed by 2 bases and V by 2 bases; bases with no gene match: 0. CDR3 sequence (DNA): TGTGCCATCAGTGAGGGGACTAGCGGGGCCTACGAGCAGTACTTC. It specifies CAISEGTSGAYEQYF.

V is TRBV7-2 and J is TRBJ1-2; TRBD1 matches at 9 bases. V lost 2 bases and J lost 6; bases outside the gene matches: 4. The CDR3 spans 14 residues. Germline CDR1 is SGHTA and CDR2 is FQGNSA. CDR3 sequence reads: CASSLRGQGDGYTF. In DNA form, the CDR3 reads TGTGCCAGCAGCTTACGGGGACAGGGCGATGGCTACACCTTC.

This clone was seen just once. V is TRBV7-2 and J is TRBJ1-2, with D perhaps matching TRBD1 (6 bases). Germline loops: CDR1 SGHTA, CDR2 FQGNSA. V was shortened by 3 bases and J by 4 bases, with 12 bases between the two germline ends. The CDR3 length is 14 residues. CDR3 loop: CASSLGQGSYGYTF. The CDR3 DNA sequence: TGTGCCAGCAGCTTGGGGCAGGGGAGCTATGGCTACACCTTC.

Written as DNA, the CDR3 is TGTGCCAGTAGTATCGGTACGGACAATCAGCCCCAGCATTTT. Amino acids: CASSIGTDNQPQHF. The chain links TRBV19 to TRBJ1-5; D gene ambiguous. Trimming shortened V by 3 bases and J by 3 bases, and 9 bases separated the two germline ends. Germline V CDR1 and CDR2: LNHDA, SQIVND (reference sequence). The CDR3 spans 14 residues.

V and J are TRBV5-4 and TRBJ2-1; D is uncertain. V dropped 2 bases and J dropped 8 bases, with 8 bases sitting between them. Per germline, CDR1 SGHNT and CDR2 YYREEE (reference sequence). The CDR3 extends over 12 amino acids. CDR3 protein: CASSLDWDEQFF. The CDR3, as DNA: TGTGCCAGCAGCTTAGACTGGGATGAGCAGTTCTTC.

This clone was picked up a small number of times. This CDR3 reads CASRQNTGELFF. The CDR3 DNA sequence: TGTGCCAGCCGCCAGAACACCGGGGAGCTGTTTTTT. The J gene is TRBJ2-2, the V gene TRBV6-6; D is undetermined. This CDR3 has 12 amino acids. V shed 8 bases and J shed 1 base, with 5 bases lying between them. Germline V gene lookup returns CDR1 MNHNY and CDR2 SVGAGI (reference sequence).

V gene TRBV5-4 combines with J gene TRBJ1-6, with 8 bases matching TRBD1. V lost 4 bases to trimming and J lost 7 bases; unmatched junction nucleotides: 7. Per the germline V gene, CDR1 is SGHNT and CDR2 is YYREEE (reference sequence). This CDR3 has 15 residues. DNA of the CDR3: TGTGCCAGCAGCACGACGGACAGGGTAAATTCACCCCTCCACTTT. As protein: CASSTTDRVNSPLHF.

The chain recombines TRBV5-1 with TRBJ2-5; 8 bases match TRBD2. The J segment lost 9 bases and the V segment lost 1 base, leaving 14 bases of the junction unmatched. The CDR3 loop spans 16 amino acids. In germline, CDR1 is SGHRS, CDR2 YFSETQ. The CDR3 loop is CASSLNTREGDGAQYF. Written as DNA, the CDR3 is TGCGCCAGCAGCTTGAACACCCGGGAGGGCGATGGGGCCCAGTACTTC. The full variable domain, completed using reference TRBV5-1 and TRBJ2-5, is KAGVTQTPRYLIKTRGQQVTLSCSPISGHRSVSWYQQTPGQGLQFLFEYFSETQRNKGNFPGRFSGRQFSNSRSEMNVSTLELGDSALYLCASSLNTREGDGAQYFGPGTRLLVL.

The chain combines TRBV5-1 with TRBJ2-5, with TRBD1 identical over 9 bases. Germline CDR1 is SGHRS and CDR2 is YFSETQ. This CDR3 comprises 15 residues. The ends lost 0 bases at V and 4 bases at J; junction bases unmatched: 4. The CDR3 is CASSLASGQGETQYF. CDR3 in DNA: TGCGCCAGCAGCTTGGCCTCGGGACAGGGAGAGACCCAGTACTTC. The whole variable domain, remainder taken from reference TRBV5-1 and TRBJ2-5, is KAGVTQTPRYLIKTRGQQVTLSCSPISGHRSVSWYQQTPGQGLQFLFEYFSETQRNKGNFPGRFSGRQFSNSRSEMNVSTLELGDSALYLCASSLASGQGETQYFGPGTRLLVL.

The rearrangement links TRBV6-1 to TRBJ1-1, with D hard to call. The V gene's germline CDR1 is MNHNS and CDR2 SASEGT. The V and J ends lost 7 bases and 3 bases respectively, with 12 bases between them. The CDR3 spans 13 residues. CDR3 DNA: TGTGCCAGCACCTTAGACTTGGACACTGAAGCTTTCTTT. This codes for CASTLDLDTEAFF.

The gene calls are TRBV28 and TRBJ1-2, with TRBD1 as a possible D gene (5 bases). Per the germline V gene, CDR1 is MDHEN and CDR2 is SYDVKM. The V end lost 2 bases, the J end lost 13 bases, and 11 bases lay between the germline ends. The length of the CDR3 is 11 residues. The CDR3 DNA reads TGTGCCAGCAGTTTAACCAGGGTAGTCACCTTC. It is translated as CASSLTRVVTF.

This chain links TRBV6-1 with TRBJ1-1; weak D call: TRBD1 (5 bases). The V gene's germline CDR1 is MNHNS and CDR2 SASEGT. CDR3 length: 14 amino acids. Trimming took 5 bases from V and 5 from J, leaving 15 bases between them. The CDR3 spells CASSPRGTGTEAFF. The CDR3 coding sequence is TGTGCCAGCAGTCCGCGCGGCACAGGAACTGAAGCTTTCTTT.

The chain recombines TRBV7-9 with TRBJ1-5; D perhaps matches TRBD1 (6 bases). The CDR3 is made up of 18 amino acids. From germline, CDR1 is SEHNR and CDR2 FQNEAQ (reference sequence). The ends were cut back, 5 bases at V and 7 bases at J, with 27 bases in the middle. CDR3 amino acids: CASSQAGGAGEVGQPQHF. Written as DNA, the CDR3 is TGTGCCAGCAGCCAAGCGGGGGGCGCGGGGGAAGTGGGGCAGCCCCAGCATTTT. Drawing the rest from reference TRBV7-9 and TRBJ1-5, the complete variable domain is DTGVSQNPRHKITKRGQNVTFRCDPISEHNRLYWYRQTLGQGPEFLTYFQNEAQLEKSRLLSDRFSAERPKGSFSTLEIQRTEQGDSAMYLCASSQAGGAGEVGQPQHFGDGTRLSIL.

This clone appeared a few times. This chain links TRBV5-1 with TRBJ1-1, with 9 bases matching TRBD1. The CDR3 runs to 16 residues. The V and J ends lost 4 bases and 3 bases, in that order; junction bases with no gene match: 10. The V gene's germline CDR1 is SGHRS and CDR2 YFSETQ. The CDR3 loop reads CASSNPGQGRDTEAFF. CDR3 sequence (DNA): TGCGCCAGCAGCAATCCGGGACAGGGCCGCGACACTGAAGCTTTCTTT.